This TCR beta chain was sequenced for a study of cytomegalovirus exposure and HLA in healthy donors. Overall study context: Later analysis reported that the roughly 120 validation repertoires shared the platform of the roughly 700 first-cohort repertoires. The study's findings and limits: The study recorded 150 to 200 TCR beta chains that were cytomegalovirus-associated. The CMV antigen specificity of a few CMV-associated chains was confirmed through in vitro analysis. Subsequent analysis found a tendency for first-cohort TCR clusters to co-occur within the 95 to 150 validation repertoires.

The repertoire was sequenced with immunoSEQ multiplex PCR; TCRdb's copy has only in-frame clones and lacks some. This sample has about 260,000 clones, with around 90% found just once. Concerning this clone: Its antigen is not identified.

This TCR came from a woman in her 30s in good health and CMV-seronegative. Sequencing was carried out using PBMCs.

The CDR3 nucleotides are TGTGCCTGGGGGAATAACAGAGGCAATCAGCCCCAGCATTTT. Translating it yields CAWGNNRGNQPQHF. The chain combines TRBV30 with TRBJ1-5; D not resolved. The CDR3 totals 14 residues. V was cut by 5 bases and J by 2 bases, with 13 bases left in between. Germline lookup yields CDR1 GTSNPN and CDR2 SVGIG (reference sequence).